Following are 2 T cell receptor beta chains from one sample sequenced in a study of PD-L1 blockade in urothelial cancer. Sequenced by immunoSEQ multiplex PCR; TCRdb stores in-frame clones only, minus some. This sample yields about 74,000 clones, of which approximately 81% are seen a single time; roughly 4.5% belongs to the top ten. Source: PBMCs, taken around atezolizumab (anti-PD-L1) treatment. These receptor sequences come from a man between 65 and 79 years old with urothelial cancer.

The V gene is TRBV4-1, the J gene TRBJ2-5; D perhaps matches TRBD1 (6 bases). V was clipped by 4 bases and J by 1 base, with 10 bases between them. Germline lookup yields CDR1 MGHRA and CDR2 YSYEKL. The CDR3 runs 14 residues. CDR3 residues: CASSLRQAQETQYF. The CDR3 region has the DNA TGCGCCAGCAGCCTAAGACAGGCCCAAGAGACCCAGTACTTC.

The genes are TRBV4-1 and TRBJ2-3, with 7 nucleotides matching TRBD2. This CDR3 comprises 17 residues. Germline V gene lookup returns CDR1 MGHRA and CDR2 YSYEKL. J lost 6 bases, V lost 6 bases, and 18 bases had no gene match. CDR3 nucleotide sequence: TGCGCCAGCAGGTCCGTTCTAGCGGCGAGTGGTGGTGATACGCAGTATTTT. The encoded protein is CASRSVLAASGGDTQYF.